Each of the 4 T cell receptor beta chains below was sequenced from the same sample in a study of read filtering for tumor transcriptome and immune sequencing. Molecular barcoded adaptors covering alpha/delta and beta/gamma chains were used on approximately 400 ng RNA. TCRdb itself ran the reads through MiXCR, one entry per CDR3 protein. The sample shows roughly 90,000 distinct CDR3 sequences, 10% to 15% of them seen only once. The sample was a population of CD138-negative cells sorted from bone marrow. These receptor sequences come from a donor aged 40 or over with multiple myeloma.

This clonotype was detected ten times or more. The CDR3 DNA follows: TGTGCCAGCAAAGGGGGCGGGCCCCAGCATTTT. This gives the protein CASKGGGPQHF. V and J are TRBV2 and TRBJ1-5; 7 bases match TRBD1. This CDR3 is 11 amino acids long. Germline V gives CDR1 SNHLY, CDR2 FYNNEI. The ends lost 7 bases at V and 9 bases at J; junction bases unmatched: 3.

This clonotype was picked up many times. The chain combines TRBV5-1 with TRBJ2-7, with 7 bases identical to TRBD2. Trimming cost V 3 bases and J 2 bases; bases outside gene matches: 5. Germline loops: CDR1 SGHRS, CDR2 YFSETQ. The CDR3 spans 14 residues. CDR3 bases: TGCGCCAGCAGCTGGGGACTATCGGCCTACGAGCAGTACTTC. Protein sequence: CASSWGLSAYEQYF.

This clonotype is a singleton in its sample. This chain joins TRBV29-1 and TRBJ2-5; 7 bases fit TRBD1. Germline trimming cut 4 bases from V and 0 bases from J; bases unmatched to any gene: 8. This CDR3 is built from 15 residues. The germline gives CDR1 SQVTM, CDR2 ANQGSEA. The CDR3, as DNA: TGCAGCGTTGCCCTCAGGGGGATGCACCAAGAGACCCAGTACTTC. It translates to CSVALRGMHQETQYF.

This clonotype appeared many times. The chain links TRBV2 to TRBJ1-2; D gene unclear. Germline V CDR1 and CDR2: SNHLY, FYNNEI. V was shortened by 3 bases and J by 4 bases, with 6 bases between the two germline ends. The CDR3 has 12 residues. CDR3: CASSDFGYGYTF. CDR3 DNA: TGTGCCAGCAGTGACTTTGGCTATGGCTACACCTTC.